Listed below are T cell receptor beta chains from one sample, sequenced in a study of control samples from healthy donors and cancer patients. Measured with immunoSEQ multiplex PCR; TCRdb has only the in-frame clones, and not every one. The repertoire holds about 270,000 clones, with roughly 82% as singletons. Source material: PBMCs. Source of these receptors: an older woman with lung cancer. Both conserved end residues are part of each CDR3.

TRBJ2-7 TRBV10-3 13 CAITSLQGGEQYF
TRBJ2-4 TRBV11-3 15 CASSFSPGPKNIQYF
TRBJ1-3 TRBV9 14 CASSGQVSGNTIYF
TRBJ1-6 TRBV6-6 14 CASSYEGSNSPLHF
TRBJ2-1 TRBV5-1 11 CASSLVGEQFF
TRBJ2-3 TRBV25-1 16 CASSDLPSGSPDTQYF
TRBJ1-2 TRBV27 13 CASSLDGLYGYTF
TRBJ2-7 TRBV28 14 CASRRDSGGSPQYF
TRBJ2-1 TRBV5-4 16 CASSLAYGGTYNEQFF
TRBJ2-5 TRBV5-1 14 CASSSIAAEVTQYF
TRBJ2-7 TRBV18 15 CASSPLPGETNEQYF
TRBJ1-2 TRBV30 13 CAWSPGQGSGYTF
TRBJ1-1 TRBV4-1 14 CASSPSRRNTEAFF
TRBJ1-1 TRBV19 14 CASSPQGRDTEAFF
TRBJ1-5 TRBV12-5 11 CASGLFQPQHF
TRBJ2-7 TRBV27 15 CASSLTQGTTSEQYF
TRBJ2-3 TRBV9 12 CASTPLADTQYF
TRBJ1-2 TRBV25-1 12 CASSETGYGYTF
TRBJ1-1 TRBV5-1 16 CASSPASGAANTEAFF
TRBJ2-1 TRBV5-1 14 CASSGQGLTDEQFF
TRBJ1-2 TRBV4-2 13 CASSQLTGPGYTF
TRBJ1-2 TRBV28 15 CASSIGTGKLYGYTF
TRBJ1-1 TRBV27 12 CASSSDRGPAFF
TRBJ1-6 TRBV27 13 CASSLHYNSPLHF
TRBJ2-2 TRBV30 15 CAWRAGASNTGELFF
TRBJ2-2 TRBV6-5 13 CAGRDTHTGELFF
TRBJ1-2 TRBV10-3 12 CAIRETGSGYTF
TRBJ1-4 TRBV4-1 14 CASSQPALGEKLFF
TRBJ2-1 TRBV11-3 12 CASSFGSSEQFF
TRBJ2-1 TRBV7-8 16 CASSSLGGGTYNEQFF
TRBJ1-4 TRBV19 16 CASTPDRTYGREKLFF
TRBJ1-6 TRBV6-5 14 CASSPGVRTSPLHF
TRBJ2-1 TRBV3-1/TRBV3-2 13 CASSPGLGNEQFF
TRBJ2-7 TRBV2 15 CASSGLAGGPNEQYF
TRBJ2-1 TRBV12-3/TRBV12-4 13 CASKVREVDEQFF
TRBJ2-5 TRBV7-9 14 CASSLEGRWETQYF
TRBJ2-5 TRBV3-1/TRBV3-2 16 CASSQGLPRLQETQYF
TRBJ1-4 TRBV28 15 CASSFWDSFGEKLFF
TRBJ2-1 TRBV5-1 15 CASSLSGTGYNEQFF
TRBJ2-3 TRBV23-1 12 CASSRGRGTQYF
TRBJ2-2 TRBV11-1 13 CASSLGGAGELFF
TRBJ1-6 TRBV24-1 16 CAIGQGESSYNSPLHF
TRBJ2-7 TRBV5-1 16 CASSSGTSGYSYEQYF
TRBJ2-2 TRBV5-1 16 CASSSPTGMNTGELFF
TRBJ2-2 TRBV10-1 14 CASRGQGDTGELFF
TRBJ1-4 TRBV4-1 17 CASSQYIRGSANEKLFF
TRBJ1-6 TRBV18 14 CASSPGRGNSPLHF
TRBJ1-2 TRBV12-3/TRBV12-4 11 CASSSYYGYTF
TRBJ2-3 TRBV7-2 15 CASRDSFSSTDTQYF
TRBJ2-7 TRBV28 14 CASSQMGSSYEQYF
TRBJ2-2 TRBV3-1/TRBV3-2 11 CASAKTGELFF
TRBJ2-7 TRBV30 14 CAWNPGTGSYEQYF
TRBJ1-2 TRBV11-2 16 CASSLDEGRLAYGYTF